The present TCR beta chain was sequenced within a study of T cell repertoires in cytomegalovirus infection. Across the whole study: In the study, CMV epitopes included recently identified HLA-C-restricted and well-studied HLA-B-restricted ones. Public TCR beta signatures were indicative of both CMV infection and a matching HLA type.

TCRdb reprocessed the reads via MiXCR and lists one record per CDR3 protein. The table shows about half a million distinct CDR3 sequences, with roughly 42% occurring only once. Trimming pared 7 bases from V and 5 bases from J, leaving 20 bases between. This CDR3 region has 16 residues. Germline assignment: CDR1 LNHDA and CDR2 SQIVND (reference sequence). Study-wide points: Across the ex vivo response, the dominant clonotypes were HLA-C-restricted CMV-specific TCR beta clonotypes. Accumulated public TCR beta family frequency recognized individuals carrying CMV together with the relevant HLA.

Of note for this clonotype: Its antigen remains unknown.

The sequenced sample was cultured PBMCs, obtained from culture after CMV antigen stimulation. The source of this sequence is a human donor in good health (CMV status not recorded). Some clones in this sample may be carry-over from other donors' samples. The chain recombines TRBV19 with TRBJ2-2; D perhaps matches TRBD2 (6 bases). CDR3 nucleotide sequence: TGTGCCAGTACCCTGGAGGCGGGACGGTGGACCGGGGAGCTGTTTTTT. Residues: CASTLEAGRWTGELFF.